This T cell receptor (beta chain) was captured by sequencing in a study of PD-1 blockade in classical Hodgkin lymphoma. The J segment lost 5 bases and the V segment lost 4 bases, leaving 11 bases of the junction unmatched. The CDR3 runs 16 residues. Germline CDR1 and CDR2: SGHTA and FQGNSA. Repertoires were generated with immunoSEQ multiplex PCR, while TCRdb's copy carries only in-frame clones and drops some. The sample comprises about 5,600 clones, roughly four fifths of which are singletons, and about a tenth rests with the top ten. Each and every patient relapsed after autologous stem cell transplantation, and patients got differing brentuximab vedotin exposure. Thawed PBMCs supplied CD8+ T cells via magnetic negative selection. Reported best responses ranged across complete response, partial response or progressive disease.

This rearrangement joins TRBV7-2 to TRBJ2-5, with 9 bases aligning to TRBD2. The receptor was isolated from a human donor with classical Hodgkin lymphoma. This specimen was CD8+ T cells from blood, taken at baseline. The CDR3 here is CASSSAFRAGGETQYF. The CDR3 DNA follows: TGTGCCAGCAGCTCCGCCTTCCGGGCGGGGGGGGAGACCCAGTACTTC. The full variable domain, its missing parts supplied by reference TRBV7-2 and TRBJ2-5, is GAGVSQSPSNKVTEKGKDVELRCDPISGHTALYWYRQSLGQGLEFLIYFQGNSAPDKSGLPSDRFSAERTGGSVSTLTIQRTQQEDSAVYLCASSSAFRAGGETQYFGPGTRLLVL.